This T cell receptor (beta chain) was identified in a study of vaccination effects on CD4 cells after COVID-19. Before sequencing, viral peptide pools were used by the ViraFEST assay to expand antigen-specific CD4+ T cells. Following culture for about ten days, CD4+ T cells were isolated. All study participants received two doses of BNT162b2 or mRNA-1273 vaccine. Every well got over 1.5 million PBMC, which were grown with 8.5 to 10 IU/ml IL-2 and around 10 ug/ml peptides. The germline CDR1 and CDR2 sequences are SGHRS and YFSETQ. Trimming removed 4 bases from V and 2 bases from J; junction bases left unmatched: 10. This CDR3 is 19 amino acids long. In the case of this clone: As yet, its antigen is unknown.

Method: immunoSEQ multiplex PCR; TCRdb's copy keeps in-frame clones and lacks some. The table records fewer than 25,000 clones, roughly 80% of them present only once. This chain uses TRBV5-1 with TRBJ2-3; 16 bases are a match to TRBD2. The sample consisted of CD4+ T cells from PBMCs cultured with SARS-CoV-2 spike peptides, taken after COVID-19 vaccination. This TCR was recovered from a human donor who received a COVID-19 vaccine. The CDR3 coding sequence is TGCGCCAGCAGCCCGGGACTAGCGGGGGGGCGTTTCTCCACAGATACGCAGTATTTT. This sequence encodes CASSPGLAGGRFSTDTQYF.